This TCR beta chain was sequenced in a study of shared clonotypes between healthy human individuals. In the sorted-subset replicate PCRs, around 0.2 ug DNA, some 30,000 T cell genomes, was used. Clones were read by immunoSEQ multiplex PCR, and TCRdb kept only the in-frame ones, dropping some. The profile covers 300,000 or so clones, with about 74% appearing a single time and approximately 10% taken by the ten largest. V gave up 6 bases and J gave up 6 bases; unmatched junction bases: 4. Germline loops: CDR1 MDHEN, CDR2 SYDVKM. The CDR3 runs to 13 residues. In the case of this clone: Its antigen is currently unknown.

The study, taken as a whole, reports: Non-shared clonotypes showed lower generation probabilities than clonotypes common to all four donors. Naive subsets generally had larger estimated richness than memory subsets.

V usage is TRBV28 and J usage is TRBJ2-1; 8 bases agree with TRBD1. The TCR sequence derives from a man younger than 40 in good health. Sequenced sample: memory CD4+ T cells sorted from blood. The subset is: CD45RA-negative fraction. This chain's CDR3 is CASRLGQGNEQFF. Here the CDR3 DNA reads TGTGCCAGCAGGCTCGGACAGGGCAATGAGCAGTTCTTC.